Below, one TCR beta chain is given with its context. Original methodology: Reference gene primers were amplified, and this amplification served to estimate nucleated cell counts. Generated by immunoSEQ multiplex PCR, the TCRdb table keeps only in-frame clones and is missing some. V, J and clone size derive from that table, while D and trimming were established from the DNA sequence. The sample includes more than 95,000 clones, around 81% of them seen just once. The data were obtained in a study of blood T cell repertoires in COVID-19. In germline, CDR1 is MNHEY, CDR2 SMNVEV (reference sequence). V was cut by 5 bases and J by 3 bases, with 10 bases left in between. This CDR3 spans 14 amino acids.

The TCR was taken from a man older than 75 with acute or convalescent COVID-19. This rearrangement joins TRBV27 to TRBJ2-2; D remains unclear. The sample taken for sequencing was peripheral blood. The CDR3 nucleotides read TGTGCCAGCAGTACCAGTACCTACACCGGGGAGCTGTTTTTT. It yields the protein CASSTSTYTGELFF.